Following are 15 T cell receptor beta chains from one sample sequenced in a study of early T cells in non-severe SARS-CoV-2 infection. TCRdb re-analysed the 5' RACE reads in MiXCR, keeping a single row per CDR3 protein. Of about 110,000 distinct CDR3 sequences listed, approximately 12% were seen once; the top ten hold 3.8%. The sample was whole blood, taken at baseline. These receptor sequences come from an adult who was a healthcare worker with PCR-confirmed SARS-CoV-2 infection or an uninfected control (not recorded which).

In this sample, this clonotype turned up a few times. This sequence joins TRBV29-1 and TRBJ1-2; D is possibly TRBD1 (5 bases). The germline V gene has CDR1 SQVTM and CDR2 ANQGSEA. The CDR3 covers 11 residues. CDR3: CSGTGDSGYTF. The CDR3 DNA reads TGCTCCGGGACGGGAGATTCGGGCTACACCTTC. Based on the CDR3 plus reference TRBV29-1 and TRBJ1-2, the full variable domain is SAVISQKPSRDICQRGTSLTIQCQVDSQVTMMFWYRQQPGQSLTLIATANQGSEATYESGFVIDKFPISRPNLTFSTLTVSNMSPEDSSIYLCSGTGDSGYTFGSGTRLTVV.

This clonotype was observed a single time. The chain couples TRBV29-1 to TRBJ2-5; no firm D call. Looked up from germline, CDR1 is SQVTM and CDR2 is ANQGSEA. CDR3 size: 12 residues. With 0 bases removed from V and 4 bases from J, the gap between germline ends came to 6 bases. The DNA of the CDR3 is TGCAGCGTTGAAGAAGTGGGAGAGACCCAGTACTTC. It is translated as CSVEEVGETQYF.

This clonotype was detected only a few times. The J gene is TRBJ1-1, the V gene TRBV7-9, with TRBD1 as a possible D gene (6 bases). Germline CDR1 is SEHNR and CDR2 is FQNEAQ (reference sequence). Trimming shortened V by 1 base and J by 0 bases, and 9 bases separated the two germline ends. The CDR3 length is 15 residues. The CDR3 coding sequence is TGTGCCAGCAGCTTAGAGGCAGGGGTGAACACTGAAGCTTTCTTT. Protein sequence: CASSLEAGVNTEAFF.

This clonotype was counted a few times. The genes are TRBV6-5 and TRBJ2-6; D may be TRBD2 (5 bases). Germline CDR1 and CDR2: MNHEY and SVGAGI. This CDR3 is 15 amino acids long. V was pared by 2 bases and J by 4 bases, with 9 bases between. CDR3 in DNA: TGTGCCAGCAGTTACCGGGGAAGAGGGGCCAACGTCCTGACTTTC. Encoded protein: CASSYRGRGANVLTF.

The rearrangement uses TRBV11-2 and TRBJ2-2; D not resolved. The CDR3 is 16 amino acids. Trimming stripped 7 bases from V and 1 base from J, with 16 bases between. Germline loops: CDR1 SGHAT, CDR2 FQNNGV. DNA of the CDR3: TGTGCCAGCACCTCTCTGGCCAGACTGAACACCGGGGAGCTGTTTTTT. As protein: CASTSLARLNTGELFF.

This clonotype was picked up a small number of times. The rearrangement joins TRBV11-1 to TRBJ2-7; TRBD1 aligns across 9 bases. J was trimmed by 10 bases and V by 5 bases; bases with no gene match: 3. This CDR3 region has 11 residues. The germline V gene has CDR1 SGHAT and CDR2 FQDESV (reference sequence). The CDR3 reads CASSMDRGQYF. The DNA of the CDR3 is TGTGCCAGCAGCATGGACAGGGGCCAGTACTTC.

This clonotype appeared many times. The chain links TRBV7-2 to TRBJ1-4; possible D gene TRBD1, 5 bases. CDR3 length: 15 residues. V dropped 6 bases and J dropped 8 bases, with 19 bases sitting between them. Per germline, CDR1 SGHTA and CDR2 FQGNSA. The CDR3 DNA reads TGTGCCAGCAGAGCTGAAGGGGCCCTAAGGGAAAAACTGTTTTTT. Translation gives CASRAEGALREKLFF.

This clonotype was counted only a few times. V is TRBV18 and J is TRBJ2-3; TRBD1 agrees at 8 bases. V shed 0 bases, J shed 0 bases, and the junction held 5 bases outside the gene matches. The germline gives CDR1 KGHSH, CDR2 LQKENI. The CDR3 is 17 amino acids. CDR3 DNA sequence: TGTGCCAGCTCACCACCGGGACAGGAGGCTAGCACAGATACGCAGTATTTT. Translating it yields CASSPPGQEASTDTQYF.

This rearrangement joins TRBV6-5 to TRBJ1-5; 7 bases map to TRBD1. Germline V gene lookup returns CDR1 MNHEY and CDR2 SVGAGI. The CDR3 runs to 17 residues. The V segment lost 6 bases and the J segment 0 bases; nucleotides outside the gene matches: 11. CDR3 loop: CASSLRKGGGSNQPQHF. The CDR3 DNA reads as TGTGCCAGCAGCCTCAGAAAAGGGGGCGGTAGCAATCAGCCCCAGCATTTT.

The chain links TRBV2 to TRBJ1-1, with 7 bases fitting TRBD1. Trimming at V came to 9 bases and at J to 0 bases, leaving 10 bases not matched to a gene. This CDR3 has 15 amino acids. Per germline, CDR1 SNHLY and CDR2 FYNNEI. The CDR3 DNA is TGTGCCAGGGGTCAGGGGGTATCGGTGAACACTGAAGCTTTCTTT. This encodes CARGQGVSVNTEAFF.

This clonotype showed up many times. The chain is built from TRBV6-2 or TRBV6-3 and TRBJ2-5; D gene unclear. CDR1 and CDR2 from the germline V gene are MNHEY and SVGEGT. The CDR3 length is 13 residues. V shed 6 bases and J shed 3 bases, with 11 bases lying between them. This CDR3 is CASRAHSEETQYF. CDR3 bases: TGTGCCAGCAGAGCACACAGTGAAGAGACCCAGTACTTC.

This clonotype has at least ten counts. This chain connects TRBV20-1 to TRBJ2-7; possibly TRBD2 for D (6 bases). Per the germline V gene, CDR1 is DFQATT and CDR2 is SNEGSKA (reference sequence). The CDR3 totals 14 residues. V was clipped by 4 bases and J by 3 bases, with 16 bases between them. CDR3 amino acids: CSAMGTARGYEQYF. DNA for the CDR3: TGCAGTGCTATGGGGACTGCCCGGGGCTACGAGCAGTACTTC.

CDR3 sequence: CASSPVSSYNEQFF. The CDR3, as DNA: TGTGCCAGCTCACCAGTGAGCTCCTACAATGAGCAGTTCTTC. The chain couples TRBV18 to TRBJ2-1; D call uncertain. From germline, CDR1 is KGHSH and CDR2 LQKENI. V gave up 2 bases and J gave up 0 bases, with 5 bases separating them. The CDR3 extends over 14 amino acids.

This chain joins TRBV7-3 and TRBJ2-2; D is unclear. The CDR3 has 15 residues. The germline CDR1 and CDR2 sequences are SGHTA and FQGTGA. V lost 0 bases and J 6 bases, leaving 11 bases between the germline ends. CDR3 nucleotides: TGTGCCAGCAGCTTAACTCGACTGCCCTCCGGGGAGCTGTTTTTT. Amino acids: CASSLTRLPSGELFF.

The table lists this clonotype with many counts. The genes are TRBV7-9 and TRBJ1-1; the D is unclear. Germline CDR1 is SEHNR and CDR2 is FQNEAQ (reference sequence). The CDR3 spans 12 residues. Deletions cut 5 bases from V and 1 base from J, with 5 bases between. CDR3 protein: CASSRANTEAFF. CDR3 DNA: TGTGCCAGCAGCCGAGCGAACACTGAAGCTTTCTTT.